This T cell receptor (beta chain) was captured in a study of OX40 agonist ivuxolimab in advanced cancers. At the level of the whole study: Ivuxolimab was an agonistic, fully human IgG2 monoclonal antibody directed against OX40 (CD134), a costimulatory receptor. Intravenous ivuxolimab was administered to patients every 2 weeks at six dose levels: 0.01, 0.1, 0.3, 1.5, 3 and 10 mg/kg. Of the 50 or so patients in dose escalation, about 20 had hepatocellular carcinoma, about 15 had melanoma, 9 had renal cell carcinoma and 9 had head and neck cancer. The dose-escalation cohort was 80% to 90% male with a mean age of about 54 years, ranging from roughly 23 to 80. Patients were allowed to have had prior anti-PD-1, anti-PD-L1 or anti-CTLA-4 therapy, and roughly 40% of the dose-escalation patients had been treated with checkpoint inhibitors. Partial responses were achieved by three dose-escalation patients, of whom one had hepatocellular carcinoma and two had cutaneous melanoma. The purpose of peripheral TCRbeta sequencing was to test whether ivuxolimab changed TCR sequence diversity and led to clonal T-cell expansion. The paper covers the monotherapy dose-escalation part of the phase I ivuxolimab trial, which included N ≈ 50 patients. The investigation overall reported the following: After ivuxolimab, CD8+ T cells had more expanded clones than CD4+ T cells on average. Low levels of normalized T-cell clonal expansion were also shown by some nonresponding patients. At doses from 0.1 to 3.0 mg/kg, clonal expansion was seen in both CD4+ and CD8+ blood T cells between baseline and week 6. In the 0.1-3.0 mg/kg groups, partial responders had among the lowest normalized peripheral clonal expansion, particularly in CD8+ T cells. The antigen specificity of the clonally expanded peripheral T cells was not determined.

Patients with a history of autoimmune disease or receiving systemic immunosuppression were excluded from the trial. In every dose cohort, peripheral blood was drawn for TCR sequencing at baseline, cycle 4 day 1, and cycle 7 day 1. Samples came from an open-label, multicenter, first-in-human phase I dose-escalation trial of ivuxolimab. Adults with locally advanced or metastatic melanoma, renal cell carcinoma, hepatocellular carcinoma or head and neck squamous cell carcinoma were enrolled in the trial. Before TCR sequencing, CD4+ T cells and CD8+ T cells from peripheral blood were sorted into separate populations. As for this clone: Its antigen specificity is not known. No base quality information exists; no much larger clone differs at one position.

V drops 2 bases and J drops 0 bases, leaving 11 bases in between. Taken from cysteine to phenylalanine, the CDR3 has 15 residues. Solely the CDR3 DNA is kept, with 45 bases framed from the first base. The germline V gene (reference sequence) sets CDR1 to SGHKS and CDR2 to YYEKEE. Genomic DNA was isolated from the sorted cells so that the TCRbeta CDR3 region could be sequenced. TCRbeta CDR3 regions were sequenced using the immunoSEQ Assay. TCRdb limited this immuneACCESS table to in-frame rearrangements with V and J called. A share of clones is missing; checked studies link under half to unresolved V genes, and the rest is unexplained. Within this sample are 60,000 to 100,000 clones, with 85% to 95% of them counted one time only. The ten largest clonotypes hold approximately 11% of the sample.

Rearrangement joined TRBV5-5 to TRBJ1-1; 6 matching bases give a weak D call of TRBD1. This specimen consisted of CD4+ or CD8+ T cells sorted from blood, obtained in a trial of the OX40 agonist ivuxolimab. This TCR was sampled from an adult with an advanced solid tumor such as melanoma, head and neck, liver or kidney cancer. The CDR3 amino acid sequence is: CASSFGTSMNTEAFF. The nucleotide sequence reads as follows: TGTGCCAGCAGCTTCGGGACATCGATGAACACTGAAGCTTTCTTT.